A selection of T cell receptor beta chains follows, all from one sample in a study of tumor-infiltrating lymphocytes in oesophageal squamous cell carcinoma. TCRdb reanalysed the PCR reads using MiXCR and keeps one entry per CDR3 protein. The data hold 12,000 or so distinct CDR3 sequences, with about 50% observed a single time. The sequenced material came from esophageal tumor tissue. The origin of the receptors is a female donor with esophageal squamous cell carcinoma. CDR3s include the opening cysteine and the closing phenylalanine or tryptophan. D genes are given only for firm matches. Expanded clones are given a class, and other clones once, few, many or no size at all.

clone_size d_call j_call v_call cdr3_aa cdr3_nt
few - TRBJ2-7 TRBV7-9 CATRDTPYEQYF TGTGCCACCCGGGACACCCCCTACGAGCAGTACTTC
- - TRBJ1-2 TRBV7-2 CASSLVWTNYGYTF TGTGCCAGCAGCTTAGTTTGGACGAACTATGGCTACACCTTC
- TRBD2 TRBJ2-7 TRBV7-6 CASSSGDSYEQYF TGTGCCAGCAGCAGCGGGGACTCCTACGAGCAGTACTTC
few - TRBJ2-6 TRBV7-6 CASSLPGLLSGANVLTF TGTGCCAGCAGCTTGCCAGGACTGCTCTCTGGGGCCAACGTCCTGACTTTC
- TRBD2 TRBJ2-3 TRBV7-2 CASSLARGWMTDTQYF TGTGCCAGCAGCTTAGCGCGGGGGTGGATGACAGATACGCAGTATTTT
- - TRBJ1-6 TRBV11-2 CASSSRTPTNNSPLHF TGTGCCAGCAGCTCCCGGACGCCGACTAATAATTCACCCCTCCACTTT
- - TRBJ2-1 TRBV24-1 CATSFRNEQFF TGTGCCACCAGTTTTAGGAATGAGCAGTTCTTC
- TRBD1 TRBJ2-1 TRBV7-4 CASSLERTGNNEQFF TGTGCCAGCAGCTTAGAAAGGACAGGGAACAATGAGCAGTTCTTC
- TRBD1 TRBJ1-2 TRBV6-1 CASSEDGWTGNYGYTF TGTGCCAGCAGTGAAGACGGCTGGACAGGGAACTATGGCTACACCTTC
- TRBD2 TRBJ2-7 TRBV7-2 CASRKTSGSVSYEQYF TGTGCCAGCAGGAAGACTAGCGGGAGTGTGTCCTACGAGCAGTACTTC
many - TRBJ2-1 TRBV19 CASSIQGFSYNEQFF TGTGCCAGTAGTATCCAGGGTTTCTCCTACAATGAGCAGTTCTTC
once TRBD2 TRBJ2-7 TRBV12-3/TRBV12-4 CASSPPPGLAGGGSYNEQYF TGTGCCAGCAGTCCCCCTCCGGGACTAGCGGGAGGCGGCTCCTACAATGAGCAGTACTTC
- TRBD1 TRBJ1-2 TRBV6-9 CASSYVGRQGAGYTF TGTGCCAGCAGTTACGTGGGGAGACAGGGCGCTGGCTACACCTTC
- TRBD2 TRBJ2-1 TRBV12-3/TRBV12-4 CASSSIPGLAWYNEQFF TGTGCCAGCAGTTCCATTCCGGGACTAGCGTGGTACAATGAGCAGTTCTTC
- TRBD2 TRBJ2-1 TRBV4-1 CASSPRTREQFF TGTGCCAGCAGCCCACGGACTAGAGAGCAGTTCTTC
- - TRBJ2-5 TRBV6-8 CASSQWANQLQETQYF TGTGCCAGCAGTCAATGGGCGAACCAGCTCCAAGAGACCCAGTACTTC
- - TRBJ2-7 TRBV19 CASKQGRPFEQYF TGTGCCAGTAAACAAGGCAGACCCTTCGAGCAGTACTTC
- TRBD1 TRBJ1-4 TRBV7-2 CASSPGQGGGKLFF TGTGCCAGCAGCCCTGGACAGGGTGGAGGGAAACTGTTTTTT
- - TRBJ2-7 TRBV7-6 CASSSAPGGANEQYF TGTGCCAGCAGCTCCGCACCCGGAGGGGCTAACGAGCAGTACTTC
- - TRBJ2-4 TRBV7-2 CASSLGGGVSGNIQYF TGTGCCAGCAGCTTAGGTGGAGGGGTGTCCGGAAACATTCAGTACTTC
many - TRBJ1-1 TRBV11-1 CASSLAMYAEAFF TGTGCCAGCAGCTTAGCGATGTATGCTGAAGCTTTCTTT
- - TRBJ2-5 TRBV9 CASSARDFTYNEQYF TGTGCCAGCAGCGCCCGGGACTTCACCTACAATGAGCAGTACTTC
once TRBD1 TRBJ2-5 TRBV5-4 CASSLPGQGASGQYF TGTGCCAGCAGCTTACCGGGACAGGGGGCATCTGGGCAGTACTTC
few TRBD1 TRBJ2-1 TRBV7-9 CASSSGQGDYNEQFF TGTGCCAGCAGCTCGGGACAGGGAGACTACAATGAGCAGTTCTTC
once - TRBJ2-1 TRBV24-1 CATSDLEAVSNQQFF TGTGCCACCAGTGATTTAGAAGCAGTATCCAATCAGCAGTTCTTC
- - TRBJ2-7 TRBV19 CASHHRGGVSYNEQYF TGTGCCAGTCACCATAGGGGGGGCGTTTCCTACAATGAGCAGTACTTC
few - TRBJ2-7 TRBV20-1 CSASKGWGYEQYF TGCAGTGCTAGCAAGGGGTGGGGGTACGAGCAGTACTTC
many TRBD2 TRBJ2-2 TRBV6-4 CASSELAESTGELFF TGTGCCAGCAGTGAACTAGCGGAGAGCACCGGGGAGCTGTTTTTT
- TRBD1 TRBJ2-5 TRBV7-3 CASSLGAGGKTQYF TGTGCCAGCAGCTTAGGCGCAGGGGGAAAGACCCAGTACTTC
- - TRBJ2-3 TRBV7-2 CASSFVLGTDTQYF TGTGCCAGCAGCTTTGTACTTGGCACAGATACGCAGTATTTT
- - TRBJ1-1 TRBV19 CASSSHGRGRDTEAFF TGTGCCAGTAGTAGCCACGGACGGGGGCGTGACACTGAAGCTTTCTTT
- TRBD2 TRBJ2-7 TRBV10-3 CATGGPAGPSYEQYF TGTGCCACCGGCGGGCCAGCGGGGCCCTCCTACGAGCAGTACTTC
once TRBD2 TRBJ2-1 TRBV7-3 CASSPSGLAGFSEQFF TGTGCCAGCAGCCCGTCGGGACTAGCGGGGTTTAGTGAGCAGTTCTTC
many TRBD1 TRBJ2-1 TRBV7-6 CASSWDRESEQFF TGTGCCAGCAGCTGGGACAGGGAAAGTGAGCAGTTCTTC
- TRBD1 TRBJ2-7 TRBV6-1 CASSPLIPGQGSSYEQYF TGTGCCAGCAGTCCACTGATCCCGGGACAGGGAAGCTCCTACGAGCAGTACTTC
- - TRBJ2-7 TRBV10-2 CASSIQGGYEQYF TGCGCCAGCAGTATCCAGGGAGGTTACGAGCAGTACTTC
- - TRBJ2-1 TRBV7-7 CASSLEEATNNEQFF TGTGCTAGCAGCTTAGAAGAGGCTACCAACAATGAGCAGTTCTTC
few TRBD2 TRBJ2-4 TRBV7-2 CASSLLSGSKNIQYF TGTGCCAGCAGCTTACTTAGCGGGAGCAAAAACATTCAGTACTTC
- - TRBJ2-7 TRBV7-4 CASSLEGGGPYEQYF TGTGCCAGCAGCTTAGAAGGTGGAGGGCCCTACGAGCAGTACTTC
- - TRBJ1-5 TRBV7-2 CASSQRSGDNQPQHF TGTGCCAGCAGCCAGAGGTCTGGGGACAATCAGCCCCAGCATTTT
- - TRBJ2-7 TRBV6-8 CASSELSVNSPLHF TGTGCCAGCAGTGAACTTTCGGTCAATTCACCCCTCCACTTC
few - TRBJ2-2 TRBV7-6 CASSKRNPGELFF TGTGCCAGCAGCAAACGGAATCCCGGGGAGCTGTTTTTT
many TRBD2 TRBJ2-1 TRBV7-9 CASSPAASGIFWNEQFF TGTGCCAGCAGCCCAGCAGCTAGCGGGATCTTCTGGAATGAGCAGTTCTTC
- - TRBJ2-7 TRBV6-2/TRBV6-3 CASSYSKGFGDEQYF TGTGCCAGCAGTTACTCGAAGGGGTTCGGAGACGAGCAGTACTTC
- - TRBJ1-1 TRBV6-1 CASSRRERTEAFF TGTGCCAGCAGTCGCAGGGAGCGTACTGAAGCTTTCTTT
- - TRBJ2-7 TRBV7-2 CASSLSLDYEQYF TGTGCCAGCAGCTTATCCCTAGACTACGAGCAGTACTTC
- TRBD2 TRBJ2-5 TRBV12-3/TRBV12-4 CASSFGGVDTQYF TGTGCCAGCAGTTTCGGGGGGGTAGACACCCAGTACTTC
- - TRBJ2-1 TRBV6-1 CASIALLRDTKYNEQFF TGTGCCAGCATTGCCTTACTCCGGGACACGAAATACAATGAGCAGTTCTTC
large TRBD1 TRBJ2-1 TRBV27 CASSLGGQAFYNEQFF TGTGCCAGCAGCCTAGGAGGACAGGCGTTCTACAATGAGCAGTTCTTC
- TRBD2 TRBJ2-7 TRBV7-2 CASSPDPSGRGQYF TGTGCCAGCAGCCCCGATCCGAGCGGGAGGGGACAGTACTTC
few - TRBJ2-5 TRBV24-1 CATSRGQETQYF TGTGCCACCAGTCGGGGCCAAGAGACCCAGTACTTC
- TRBD1 TRBJ2-1 TRBV12-3/TRBV12-4 CASSPEGQGPREQFF TGTGCCAGCAGTCCTGAGGGACAGGGCCCCCGTGAGCAGTTCTTC
- - TRBJ1-1 TRBV28 CASSLWGTGRREAFF TGTGCCAGCAGTTTATGGGGGACTGGGAGGCGTGAAGCTTTCTTT
- TRBD2 TRBJ2-1 TRBV7-2 CASSQGTSGTYNEQFF TGTGCCAGCAGCCAAGGGACTAGCGGAACGTACAATGAGCAGTTCTTC
- TRBD2 TRBJ2-5 TRBV11-2 CASSRSGTSAETQYF TGTGCCAGCAGCCGATCCGGGACTAGCGCCGAGACCCAGTACTTC
- TRBD2 TRBJ2-1 TRBV7-6 CASSRTSGSRNYNEQFF TGTGCCAGCAGCCGGACTAGCGGGAGTCGTAACTACAATGAGCAGTTCTTC
many - TRBJ1-2 TRBV10-3 CAITEDRTFDGYTF TGTGCCATCACCGAAGACCGTACCTTCGACGGCTACACCTTC
medium-sized - TRBJ2-2 TRBV19 CASSMKGGMELFF TGTGCCAGTAGTATGAAGGGGGGTATGGAGCTGTTTTTT
few TRBD1 TRBJ2-5 TRBV12-3/TRBV12-4 CASSIGQGVETQYF TGTGCCAGCAGTATCGGACAGGGGGTTGAGACCCAGTACTTC
once - TRBJ1-5 TRBV12-3/TRBV12-4 CASSLWAVRRGNQPQHF TGTGCCAGCAGTTTATGGGCGGTGCGAAGGGGCAATCAGCCCCAGCATTTT